This T cell receptor beta chain was recovered during a study of OX40 agonist ivuxolimab in advanced cancers. As for the study more broadly: Ivuxolimab, which targeted the costimulatory receptor OX40 (CD134), was an agonistic, fully human IgG2 monoclonal antibody. The dose-escalation cohort was roughly 87% male with a mean age of 60 years, ranging from roughly 20 to 80. The paper describes the monotherapy dose-escalation part (N ≈ 51 patients) of the phase I trial of ivuxolimab. Of the approximately 50 dose-escalation patients, hepatocellular carcinoma was present in approximately 20, melanoma in around 15, renal cell carcinoma in 9 and head and neck cancer in 9. Partial responses occurred in three dose-escalation patients, of whom one had hepatocellular carcinoma and two had cutaneous melanoma. Intravenous ivuxolimab was administered to patients every 2 weeks at six dose levels: 0.01, 0.1, 0.3, 1.5, 3 and 10 mg/kg. Peripheral TCRbeta sequencing was intended to test whether TCR sequence diversity was altered and clonal T-cell expansion was caused by ivuxolimab. Patients were allowed to have had prior anti-PD-1, anti-PD-L1 or anti-CTLA-4 therapy, and 30% to 40% of the dose-escalation patients had been treated with checkpoint inhibitors.

The trial excluded patients who had a history of autoimmune disease or who were on systemic immunosuppression. Peripheral blood for TCR sequencing was collected from all dose cohorts at baseline, on cycle 4 day 1, and on cycle 7 day 1. Samples were obtained from an open-label, multicenter, first-in-human phase I dose-escalation trial of ivuxolimab. Adults with locally advanced or metastatic melanoma, renal cell carcinoma, hepatocellular carcinoma or head and neck squamous cell carcinoma were enrolled in the trial. Before TCR sequencing, CD4+ and CD8+ T cells were separately sorted from peripheral blood. Turning to this clone: What this receptor recognizes is not known. No clone much larger than this one lies a single base away; base qualities are absent.

CDR3 length: 14 amino acids, cysteine to phenylalanine. The only DNA kept is the CDR3, 42 bases in frame from the first base. Taken from the germline V gene (reference sequence), the CDR1 and CDR2 loops are GTSNPN and SVGIG. Trimming removed 5 bases from V and 2 bases from J; the gene matches leave 8 bases unexplained. To sequence the TCRbeta CDR3 region, genomic DNA was isolated from the sorted cells. The immunoSEQ Assay was used to sequence the TCRbeta CDR3 regions. The source is immuneACCESS, and TCRdb retained only in-frame sequences with V and J called. Part of the clones is not carried over; for the studies checked, unresolved V genes explain less than half of this, and the remainder is unexplained. The sample yields approximately 23,000 clones; 84% were counted once. Clones ranked in the top ten supply under 55% of the sample. Overall study outcomes, separate from this receptor: After ivuxolimab, expanded clones were on average more numerous among CD8+ T cells than among CD4+ T cells. Low levels of normalized T-cell clonal expansion were also seen in some patients who did not respond. Which antigens the clonally expanded peripheral T cells were specific for was not determined. In partial responders in the 0.1-3.0 mg/kg groups, normalized peripheral clonal expansion was found to be among the lowest, especially among CD8+ T cells. At doses from 0.1 to 3.0 mg/kg, clonal expansion was seen in both CD4+ and CD8+ blood T cells between baseline and week 6.

The receptor comes from an adult with an advanced solid tumor such as melanoma, head and neck, liver or kidney cancer. The chain uses TRBV30 and TRBJ2-7; TRBD1 lines up with 8 middle nucleotides. The starting material was CD4+ or CD8+ T cells sorted from blood, obtained in a trial of the OX40 agonist ivuxolimab. For the CDR3, the sequence is CAWLIPGQAYEQYF. The nucleotide sequence is given as TGTGCCTGGTTAATTCCGGGACAGGCCTACGAGCAGTACTTC.